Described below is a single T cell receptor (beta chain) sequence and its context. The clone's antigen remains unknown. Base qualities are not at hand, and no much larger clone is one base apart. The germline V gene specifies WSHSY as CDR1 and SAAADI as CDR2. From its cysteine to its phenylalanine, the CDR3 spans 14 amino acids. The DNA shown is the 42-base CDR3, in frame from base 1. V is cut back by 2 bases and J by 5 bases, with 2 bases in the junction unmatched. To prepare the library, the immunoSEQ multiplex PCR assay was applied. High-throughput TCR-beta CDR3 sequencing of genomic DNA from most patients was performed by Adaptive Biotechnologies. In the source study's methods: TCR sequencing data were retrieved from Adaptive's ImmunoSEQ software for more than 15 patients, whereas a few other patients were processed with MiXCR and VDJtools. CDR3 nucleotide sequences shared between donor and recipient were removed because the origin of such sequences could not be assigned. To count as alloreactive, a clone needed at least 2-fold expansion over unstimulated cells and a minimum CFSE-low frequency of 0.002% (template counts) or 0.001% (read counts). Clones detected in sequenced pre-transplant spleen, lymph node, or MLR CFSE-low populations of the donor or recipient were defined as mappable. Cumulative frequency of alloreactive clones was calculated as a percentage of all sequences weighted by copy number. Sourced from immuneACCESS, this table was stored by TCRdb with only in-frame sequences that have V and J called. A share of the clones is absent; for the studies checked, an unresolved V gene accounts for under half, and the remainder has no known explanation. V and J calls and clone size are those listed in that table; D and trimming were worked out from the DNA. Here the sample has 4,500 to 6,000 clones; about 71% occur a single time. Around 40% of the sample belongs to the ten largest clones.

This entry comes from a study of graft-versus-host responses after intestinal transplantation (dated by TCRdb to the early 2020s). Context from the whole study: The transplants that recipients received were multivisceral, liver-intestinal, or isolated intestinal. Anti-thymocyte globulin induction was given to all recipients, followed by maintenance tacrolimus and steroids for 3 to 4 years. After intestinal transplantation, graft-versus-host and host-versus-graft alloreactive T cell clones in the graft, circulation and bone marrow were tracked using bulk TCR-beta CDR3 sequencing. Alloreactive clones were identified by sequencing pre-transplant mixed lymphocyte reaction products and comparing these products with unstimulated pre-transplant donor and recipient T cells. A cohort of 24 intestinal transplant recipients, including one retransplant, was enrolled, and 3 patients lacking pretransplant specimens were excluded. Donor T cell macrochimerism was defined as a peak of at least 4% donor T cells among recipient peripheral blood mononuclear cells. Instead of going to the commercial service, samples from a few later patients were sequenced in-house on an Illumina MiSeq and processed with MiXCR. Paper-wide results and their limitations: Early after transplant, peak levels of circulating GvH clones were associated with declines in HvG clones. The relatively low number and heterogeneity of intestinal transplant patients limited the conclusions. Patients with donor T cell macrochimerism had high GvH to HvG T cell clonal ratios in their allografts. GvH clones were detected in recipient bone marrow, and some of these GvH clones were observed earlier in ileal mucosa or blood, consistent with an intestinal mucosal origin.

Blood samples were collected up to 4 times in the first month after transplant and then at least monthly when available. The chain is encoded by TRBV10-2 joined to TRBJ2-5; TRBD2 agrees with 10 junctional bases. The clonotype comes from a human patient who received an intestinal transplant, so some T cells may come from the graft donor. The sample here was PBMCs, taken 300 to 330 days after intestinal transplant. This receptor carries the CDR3 CASSESGGAETQYF. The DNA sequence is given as TGCGCCAGCAGTGAGAGCGGGGGGGCCGAGACCCAGTACTTC.